The 27 T cell receptor beta chains reported below all come from one sample, sequenced in a study of early T cells in non-severe SARS-CoV-2 infection listed by TCRdb under 2021. Libraries came from 5' RACE. Sequencer: NextSeq 500. TCRdb applied fastp at Q25 and MiXCR to the public reads, then kept only in-frame beta chains. When rows share a CDR3 protein, they turn into one entry using the most common DNA and genes. Recorded for this sample are over 20,000 distinct CDR3 sequences; more than 3.5% of them occurred a single time. The leading ten clones occupy approximately 8.3% of the sample. Sequenced sample: whole blood. The receptors here all came from an adult who was a healthcare worker with PCR-confirmed SARS-CoV-2 infection or an uninfected control (not recorded which).

This clonotype was picked up many times. The gene calls are TRBV29-1 and TRBJ2-7; 11 bases agree with TRBD1. V lost 5 bases, J lost 3 bases, and 3 bases stayed unmatched. The germline V gene has CDR1 SQVTM and CDR2 ANQGSEA. The CDR3 is 13 amino acids. The CDR3 DNA reads TGCAGCGTTAGGGACAGGGGGATCTACGAGCAGTACTTC. Protein: CSVRDRGIYEQYF.

The table lists this clonotype with many counts. The J gene is TRBJ2-3, the V gene TRBV29-1, with a possible D match to TRBD1 (5 bases). Trimming pared 3 bases from V and 3 bases from J, leaving 7 bases between. Germline V gene lookup returns CDR1 SQVTM and CDR2 ANQGSEA. The CDR3 contains 12 residues. The CDR3 sequence is CSVDKGTDTQYF. Written as DNA, the CDR3 is TGCAGCGTTGACAAGGGGACAGATACGCAGTATTTT.

Ten or more counts support this clonotype. The chain links TRBV28 to TRBJ2-5; TRBD2 might be the D (7 bases). Germline V gives CDR1 MDHEN, CDR2 SYDVKM. CDR3 length: 17 amino acids. V was shortened by 3 bases and J by 7 bases, with 24 bases between the two germline ends. The CDR3 protein is CASSFVGDLGGPGTQYF. In DNA, the CDR3 is TGTGCCAGCAGTTTTGTCGGGGATCTGGGGGGGCCAGGGACCCAGTACTTC.

This clonotype was picked up many times. This chain uses TRBV3-1 with TRBJ2-1, with 10 nucleotides matching TRBD2. The J segment lost 7 bases and the V segment lost 2 bases, leaving 5 bases of the junction unmatched. CDR1 and CDR2 from the germline V gene are LGHDT and YNNKEL (reference sequence). The CDR3 spans 15 residues. DNA for the CDR3: TGTGCCAGCAGCCAACCGGGACTAGCGTGGAATGAGCAGTTCTTC. It translates to CASSQPGLAWNEQFF.

This clonotype occurred many times. The rearrangement uses TRBV6-4 and TRBJ2-1; TRBD1 matches at 9 bases. CDR1 MRHNA and CDR2 SNTAGT come from the germline V gene. J lost 9 bases, V lost 0 bases, and 0 bases had no gene match. The length of the CDR3 is 13 residues. The CDR3 DNA is TGTGCCAGCAGTGACTCGGACAGGGGTGAGCAGTTCTTC. Amino acid sequence: CASSDSDRGEQFF.

At least ten counts were recorded for this clonotype. V gene TRBV6-5 combines with J gene TRBJ1-6, with D possibly TRBD1 on 6 matching bases. The CDR3 extends over 14 amino acids. The germline V gene encodes CDR1 MNHEY and CDR2 SVGAGI. V lost 5 bases and J lost 10, with 15 bases in between. The CDR3 DNA reads TGTGCCAGCAGTCTGATACAGGGACAATCACCCCTCCACTTT. Its protein product is CASSLIQGQSPLHF.

The rearrangement links TRBV19 to TRBJ2-7, with 8 nucleotides matching TRBD1. Germline values: CDR1 LNHDA, CDR2 SQIVND (reference sequence). V lost 3 bases and J lost 5; bases outside the gene matches: 6. The CDR3 runs to 14 residues. The CDR3 DNA sequence: TGTGCCAGTAGTATGGTCCAGGGGGCGAACGAGCAGTACTTC. Translation gives CASSMVQGANEQYF.

This clonotype was seen repeatedly, ten times or more. The chain joins TRBV18 to TRBJ2-5, with no clear D. The CDR3 is 12 residues long. Trimming removed 3 bases from V and 0 bases from J, with 2 bases in between. Germline V gene lookup returns CDR1 KGHSH and CDR2 LQKENI. The DNA of the CDR3 is TGTGCCAGCTCACCGGACCAAGAGACCCAGTACTTC. Translating it yields CASSPDQETQYF.

This clonotype was found a few times. The chain combines TRBV7-8 with TRBJ2-3; weak D call: TRBD2 (6 bases). The CDR3 covers 15 residues. With 4 bases removed from V and 1 base from J, the gap between germline ends came to 12 bases. Germline V lookup: CDR1 SGHVS, CDR2 FQNEAQ. CDR3 sequence: CASSSSGLRTDTQYF. The CDR3 DNA reads as TGTGCCAGCAGCTCCAGCGGGCTACGCACAGATACGCAGTATTTT.

This clonotype was counted ten times or more. This chain links TRBV20-1 with TRBJ2-5, with D tentatively TRBD1 or TRBD2 (6 bases each). Between the trimmed V and J ends, which lost 6 bases and 1 base, there was a span of 21 bases. The CDR3 spans 16 residues. Per germline, CDR1 DFQATT and CDR2 SNEGSKA (reference sequence). The CDR3: CSAPVRDGGFQETQYF. DNA for the CDR3: TGCAGTGCGCCCGTCCGGGACGGGGGCTTCCAAGAGACCCAGTACTTC.

The chain uses TRBV27 and TRBJ1-1; the D is unclear. Trimming pared 5 bases from V and 4 bases from J, leaving 14 bases between. Looked up from germline, CDR1 is MNHEY and CDR2 is SMNVEV (reference sequence). The CDR3 covers 14 residues. The CDR3 nucleotides are TGTGCCAGCAGTAGAACCGGAGGAGGCACTGAAGCTTTCTTT. Its translation: CASSRTGGGTEAFF.

This clonotype was counted ten times or more. The chain uses TRBV28 and TRBJ1-2; D is perhaps TRBD1 (5 bases). CDR3 length: 11 residues. Germline CDR1 reads MDHEN; CDR2 reads SYDVKM. V was cut by 3 bases and J by 13 bases, with 12 bases left in between. CDR3: CASSFRGRATF. The CDR3 DNA reads as TGTGCCAGCAGTTTTCGGGGGAGGGCCACCTTC.

This clonotype has ten or more counts. The V call is TRBV9, the J call TRBJ2-1, with 10 bases matching TRBD2. V trimming: 4 bases; J trimming: 1 base; junction bases outside the gene matches: 5. CDR1 SGDLS and CDR2 YYNGEE come from the germline V gene. This CDR3 spans 16 amino acids. The CDR3 spells CASSPLAGASYNEQFF. The CDR3 DNA reads TGTGCCAGCAGCCCGCTAGCGGGAGCTTCCTACAATGAGCAGTTCTTC.

V is TRBV30 and J is TRBJ2-7, with D possibly being TRBD1 (5 bases). Trimming cost V 0 bases and J 4 bases, with 13 bases left between them. The CDR3 sequence is 14 residues long. Germline V CDR1 and CDR2: GTSNPN, SVGIG (reference sequence). For the CDR3, the DNA is TGTGCCTGGAGTGTATTTCAGGGTTCTTACGAGCAGTACTTC. Residues: CAWSVFQGSYEQYF.

This clonotype has a count of ten or more. This rearrangement joins TRBV19 to TRBJ1-1, with TRBD1 matching over 7 bases. V was pared by 4 bases and J by 4 bases, with 6 bases of the junction left unmatched. The CDR3 runs 14 residues. Germline CDR1 and CDR2: LNHDA and SQIVND (reference sequence). CDR3 region: CASSSVAGGTEAFF. The CDR3 nucleotides read TGTGCCAGTAGTAGCGTGGCAGGGGGCACTGAAGCTTTCTTT.

This clonotype was seen a few times. This chain joins TRBV15 and TRBJ1-4, with D tentatively TRBD1 (6 bases). The CDR3 length is 18 residues. V was pared by 1 base and J by 6 bases, with 21 bases between. Germline V CDR1 and CDR2: LNHNV, YYDKDF (reference sequence). This chain's CDR3 is CATSRGPPGRGWDEKLFF. The CDR3 DNA is TGTGCCACCAGCAGAGGACCCCCCGGGAGGGGGTGGGATGAAAAACTGTTTTTT.

This clonotype was detected ten times or more. V usage is TRBV7-3 and J usage is TRBJ1-1; maybe TRBD1 (5 bases). The V gene's germline CDR1 is SGHTA and CDR2 FQGTGA. V lost 5 bases, J lost 6 bases, and 16 bases lay in between. The CDR3 is 14 amino acids. CDR3 nucleotide sequence: TGTGCCAGCAGCCGGGGGGGTAGAAACGCTGAAGCTTTCTTT. Its translation is CASSRGGRNAEAFF.

The sample holds many counts of this clonotype. The chain carries TRBV5-1 and TRBJ2-3; D gene uncertain. Trimming took off 4 bases at V and 0 bases at J, with 9 bases between the two ends. The germline V gene encodes CDR1 SGHRS and CDR2 YFSETQ. This CDR3 contains 14 residues. This CDR3 is CASSMRISTDTQYF. DNA of the CDR3: TGCGCCAGCAGCATGAGGATTAGCACAGATACGCAGTATTTT.

Only a few counts were recorded for this clonotype. V usage is TRBV29-1 and J usage is TRBJ1-1; D gene uncertain. Germline V gene sequence: CDR1 SQVTM, CDR2 ANQGSEA. V lost 8 bases and J 0 bases, leaving 13 bases between the germline ends. This CDR3 is 13 amino acids long. CDR3 in amino acids: CSTQGPMNTEAFF. CDR3 nucleotides: TGCAGCACTCAAGGGCCCATGAACACTGAAGCTTTCTTT.

This clonotype was detected many times. The J gene is TRBJ2-7, the V gene TRBV6-2 or TRBV6-3, with no clear D. CDR1 is MNHEY and CDR2 is SVGEGT in the germline V gene. This CDR3 comprises 12 residues. Trimming stripped 5 bases from V and 3 bases from J, with 8 bases between. The CDR3 bases are TGTGCCAGCAGTCCCAATAGCTACGAGCAGTACTTC. Translation: CASSPNSYEQYF.

This clonotype was found many times. The genes are TRBV7-2 and TRBJ2-2; D may be TRBD1 (6 bases). The ends were cut back, 2 bases at V and 2 bases at J, with 9 bases in the middle. The CDR3 consists of 15 residues. Germline V gene data show CDR1 as SGHTA and CDR2 as FQGNSA. For the CDR3, the DNA is TGTGCCAGCAGCTTATTGGACAGAAACACCGGGGAGCTGTTTTTT. The encoded protein is CASSLLDRNTGELFF.

The genes are TRBV28 and TRBJ2-2; 9 positions agree with TRBD1. The CDR3 length is 16 residues. V dropped 6 bases and J dropped 2; count of bases not matched to a gene: 7. The germline gives CDR1 MDHEN, CDR2 SYDVKM. CDR3 coding DNA: TGTGCCAGCAGACCTGCGGGACAGGGCAACACCGGGGAGCTGTTTTTT. It is translated as CASRPAGQGNTGELFF.

This clonotype was seen repeatedly, ten times or more. The CDR3 sequence is CASARRGTEAFF. The CDR3 coding sequence is TGTGCCAGCGCCAGGAGGGGCACTGAAGCTTTCTTT. The gene calls are TRBV28 and TRBJ1-1; possibly TRBD1 for D (5 bases). This CDR3 is built from 12 residues. The germline CDR1 and CDR2 sequences are MDHEN and SYDVKM. The V gene lost 8 bases and the J gene lost 4 bases, with 11 bases spanning the gap.

This clonotype was observed a handful of times. The CDR3 end shows no conserved phenylalanine or tryptophan, and so a read error is likely. Because the CDR3's place on the DNA is in doubt, the DNA is left out and the CDR3 is given as listed by TCRdb. The chain links TRBV7-2 to TRBJ1-2; the table assigns TRBD1, which was not confirmed against the DNA. CDR1 SGHTA and CDR2 FQGNSA come from the germline V gene. Inclusive of both ends, the CDR3 amounts to 14 amino acids. CDR3 loop: CASSLATGALLLYY.

The chain employs TRBV7-2 and TRBJ2-5; D remains unclear. The CDR3 runs 13 residues. Germline CDR1 is SGHTA and CDR2 is FQGNSA. V lost 9 bases, J lost 5 bases, and 16 bases lay in between. The CDR3 coding sequence is TGTGCCAGTATCCGGGCCCTTGGGGAGACCCAGTACTTC. The encoded protein is CASIRALGETQYF.

The chain is built from TRBV11-3 and TRBJ1-2; tentatively, D is TRBD1 (6 bases). V was clipped by 6 bases and J by 8 bases, with 16 bases between them. This CDR3 comprises 13 residues. The germline gives CDR1 SGHNT, CDR2 YENEEA. Here the CDR3 DNA reads TGTGCCAGCAGTCAGACAGGAGGTAGAGGCTACACCTTC. Translation: CASSQTGGRGYTF.

This clonotype came up many times. The gene calls are TRBV27 and TRBJ1-1; D is uncertain. Germline loops: CDR1 MNHEY, CDR2 SMNVEV (reference sequence). Trimming cost V 4 bases and J 5 bases, with 8 bases left between them. The CDR3 spans 12 residues. The CDR3 nucleotides are TGTGCCAGCAGTTCTATCGGGACTGAAGCTTTCTTT. This gives the protein CASSSIGTEAFF.